This paragraph reports one T cell receptor beta chain. Its specific antigen is unknown. No base quality values were provided; no much bigger clone lies one nucleotide off. These data are taken from a study of shared clonotypes between healthy human individuals (dated by TCRdb to the early 2020s). Turning to the overall study: A couple of women and three men aged 18 to 49 years were included in the cohort. Per donor, three plates each were used for CD4 naive and CD4 memory, two for CD8 naive, and one for CD8 memory. The study deeply sequenced blood TCR repertoires of five healthy adults to estimate repertoire size and the extent of clonotype sharing between individuals. Libraries were prepared and TCR repertoires were sequenced by different laboratories using diverse techniques, in order to increase sequencing depth and limit assay-specific biases. Leukapheresis yielded between about 0.8 and 8.9 billion PBMCs per donor.

Broader findings and caveats from the paper: Compared with non-shared clonotypes, clonotypes shared by all four sorted-subset donors had higher generation probabilities. Because the study included a small number of donors, the genetic and exposure-history diversity represented was limited. Incomplete sequencing was indicated by rarefaction of sorted-subset datasets, despite the large sequencing depth. Pairwise subsampling indicated that sequencing depth was expected to affect the degree of clonotype sharing among donors. Only blood was sampled, and tissue TCR repertoires likely differ from those in blood. When several donors were compared, the shared fraction of clonotypes was about 5% for naive CD4, around 4% for naive CD8, 2.3% for memory CD4, and under 0.5% for memory CD8. Naive subsets generally had larger estimated clonotype richness than memory subsets did.

Donors were healthy HIV-negative adults with no recently reported acute infections or vaccinations. Every donor was a Caucasian adult living in Nashville, Tennessee, USA. CD4+ T cells were enriched by magnetic negative selection; naive cells were then positively selected on CD45RA, and the negative fraction formed the memory subset. After blood collection by leukapheresis, PBMCs were isolated using Ficoll-Histopaque density gradient centrifugation and then cryopreserved in the vapor phase of liquid nitrogen. Analytical flow cytometry was used to check the purity and quantity of every magnetically sorted T cell population. Genomic DNA was isolated from every sorted fraction and measured by UV absorbance on a Nanodrop 2000c. Using the deep immunoSEQ assay, TCR CDR3 regions were amplified from genomic DNA by multiplex PCR. For each cell subset, the extracted genomic DNA was distributed evenly across all wells of several immunoSEQ 96-well plates, and each plate served as one replicate. For sorted subsets, each replicate PCR was loaded with about 0.2 ug genomic DNA, equivalent to about 30,000 T cell genomes. Purified libraries were quantified with a Qubit 3.0 fluorometer, sized on a Bioanalyzer 2100, and re-quantified with the KAPA Library Quantification kit. Every immunoSEQ 96-well plate was sequenced on a dedicated single-read 150-cycle Illumina NextSeq 550 flow cell. Concerning the study's data processing: The immunoSEQ output contained only junctional sequences without quality scores, so filtering could not match that applied to full-length reads. Sequences were annotated with PyIR, a Python wrapper for IgBLAST v1.9, using IMGT germline references to assign V/J genes and CDR3. Any read was removed if the V/J assignment was weak (E-value above 1e-6), the CDR3 was missing, or the read contained stop codons, out-of-frame junctions, or ambiguous translated residues. A V3J clonotype was defined by an identical inferred V gene, J gene, and CDR3 amino acid sequence. Percentage overlap between repertoires was computed as shared unique clonotypes divided by the size of the smaller repertoire. RTK rarefaction, the Chao1 estimator, and Recon v2.1 estimates of unobserved clonotypes were used to assess repertoire richness. For all TCRbeta clonotypes obtained by the gDNA method from a few donors, generation probabilities were computed with OLGA. TCRdb took over this immuneACCESS table, retaining in-frame rearrangements with V and J assigned. Such tables are incomplete; in checked studies, under half of the missing clones stem from an unresolved V gene, and the remainder is unexplained. The V and J calls and clone size are taken from that table; D and trimming were inferred from the DNA. Within this sample are 600,000 to 750,000 clones, with 60% to 80% of them counted one time only. The ten largest account for 1.8% of the sample.

The source of this sequence is a woman younger than 45 in good health. The sequenced material came from memory CD4+ T cells sorted from blood. The sample's cell subset or site label is to be understood as: CD45RA-negative fraction.

In nucleotides, the sequence is TGTGCCAGTAGTATAACTAGCGGGAGCGGCGAGCAGTACTTC. Its coded protein is CASSITSGSGEQYF. The chain is made from TRBV19 and TRBJ2-7; 11 nucleotides in the junction match TRBD2. CDR1 is given as LNHDA and CDR2 as SQIVND, both from the germline V gene (reference sequence). V has 2 bases trimmed and J has 6 bases trimmed; junction bases matching no gene number 3. The CDR3 starts with the cysteine, ends with the phenylalanine, and has 14 residues. Of all the DNA, just the CDR3 is kept, 42 bases in frame from base 1. The full variable domain, with segments outside the CDR3 supplied by the reference TRBV19 and TRBJ2-7 proteins, appears as DGGITQSPKYLFRKEGQNVTLSCEQNLNHDAMYWYRQDPGQGLRLIYYSQIVNDFQKGDIAEGYSVSREKKESFPLTVTSAQKNPTAFYLCASSITSGSGEQYFGPGTRLTVT.